This record covers a single T cell receptor (beta chain). Its target is unknown. V lost 6 bases to trimming and J lost 1 base, with 4 bases between them. CDR3 length: 13 residues. Germline V lookup: CDR1 LGHNT, CDR2 FRNRAP. Generated by immunoSEQ multiplex PCR, the TCRdb table keeps only in-frame clones and is missing some. This table holds tens of thousands of clones, around nine tenths found once. The source of the sample is a study of brain T cells in children with intractable seizures. Study results and caveats: Pre- and post-surgery blood differed in depth, so pre-surgery absences may be undersampling.

Sequencing was limited to surgery cases with top T cell transcript signatures in brain tissue. The source was peripheral blood, collected at surgery. V gene TRBV12-5 combines with J gene TRBJ2-6; no reliable D call. The TCR comes from a girl under 10 years old with Rasmussen encephalitis and intractable seizures. The CDR3 region is CASGESGANVLTF. The CDR3, as DNA: TGTGCTAGTGGGGAATCTGGGGCCAACGTCCTGACTTTC.